This section outlines one T cell receptor beta chain sequence together with its context. Deletions cut 2 bases from V and 0 bases from J, with 8 bases between. Germline assignment: CDR1 KGHSH and CDR2 LQKENI. The CDR3 runs 15 residues. These data originate in a study of identifying expanded T cells in peripheral blood. Produced via immunoSEQ multiplex PCR; TCRdb's table is partial and in-frame only. The sample lists approximately 120,000 clones, about nine tenths occurring once. This chain links TRBV18 with TRBJ1-3; tentatively, D is TRBD1 (5 bases). Source material: blood. The sequence was collected from a person between 18 and 69 years old in good health. The CDR3 bases are TGTGCCAGCTCACCAGGGACCGACTCTGGAAACACCATATATTTT. Amino acid sequence: CASSPGTDSGNTIYF.